This T cell receptor (beta chain) was obtained from a study of graft-versus-host responses after intestinal transplantation. Study background: Following induction with anti-thymocyte globulin, all recipients were given tacrolimus and steroids for three to four years. Study results and limitations: Early after transplant, HvG declines were associated with peak levels of circulating GvH clones. Graft-donor T cell macrochimerism in patients accompanied high graft-versus-host to host-versus-graft clonal ratios in allografts.

The CDR3 runs 18 residues. Per the germline V gene, CDR1 is SGHAT and CDR2 is FQDESV (reference sequence). V lost 5 bases and J lost 1, with 21 bases in between. This clone was picked up one time. What it binds is not known. The protocol was immunoSEQ multiplex PCR, while the TCRdb copy is restricted to in-frame clones and leaves out a portion. This sample carries about 110,000 clones, approximately 93% of them seen once, and the ten largest clones take more than 0.95%. V is TRBV11-1 and J is TRBJ2-1, with TRBD2 as a possible D gene (6 bases). Sample: unstimulated CD8+ T cells sorted from spleen or lymph node cells, taken before transplant. This receptor was taken from a human donor who was the organ donor for an intestinal transplant. The CDR3 nucleotides read TGTGCCAGCAGCAACCGGGACTGGCCGTATGGTTCCTACAATGAGCAGTTCTTC. Residues: CASSNRDWPYGSYNEQFF.